Following are 16 T cell receptor beta chains from one sample sequenced in a study of T cells after yellow fever vaccination (dated by TCRdb to between 2018 and 2021). Library creation used 5' RACE. The instrument was an Illumina HiSeq 2500. TCRdb handled the public reads itself, with Q25 trimming in fastp and clone calling in MiXCR, and kept productive beta chains. Rows are unified per CDR3 protein, each entry keeping the most common DNA and genes. For this sample there are 500,000 to 650,000 distinct CDR3 sequences; less than 20% appear just once. 15% to 20% of the sample goes to the ten largest clones. Per the publication, the treatment or condition label means: live attenuated yellow fever vaccine strain. The sample consisted of PBMCs, taken 4 to 6 days after the first yellow fever vaccination. These receptors all stem from a man aged 18 to 35 who received the YFV17D yellow fever vaccine.

This clonotype was detected only a few times. The chain employs TRBV5-1 and TRBJ2-5; tentative D call: TRBD1 (5 bases). The CDR3 loop spans 15 amino acids. Trimming removed 0 bases at V and 5 bases at J, with 14 bases between. Germline values: CDR1 SGHRS, CDR2 YFSETQ. The CDR3 reads CASSLGAGIRETQYF. The DNA of the CDR3 is TGCGCCAGCAGCTTGGGAGCAGGGATTCGGGAGACCCAGTACTTC.

This chain links TRBV30 with TRBJ2-2; D is tentatively TRBD1 or TRBD2 (5 bases each). The V end lost 3 bases, the J end lost 6 bases, and 14 bases lay between the germline ends. The CDR3 contains 14 residues. Germline V gene sequence: CDR1 GTSNPN, CDR2 SVGIG (reference sequence). CDR3 loop: CAWSGTVRPGELFF. The DNA for the CDR3 is TGTGCCTGGAGCGGGACGGTGCGACCCGGGGAGCTGTTTTTT.

The rearrangement uses TRBV5-1 and TRBJ2-3; possibly TRBD1 for D (6 bases). V was cut by 0 bases and J by 1 base, with 18 bases left in between. The CDR3 has 18 amino acids. Germline V lookup: CDR1 SGHRS, CDR2 YFSETQ. The CDR3 DNA sequence: TGCGCCAGCAGCTTGGTATGGTGGGGGCCGGTTGGCACAGATACGCAGTATTTT. It codes for CASSLVWWGPVGTDTQYF.

This clonotype has a count of ten or more. The chain uses TRBV7-8 and TRBJ2-5; D is possibly TRBD2 (5 bases). Germline CDR1 and CDR2: SGHVS and FQNEAQ. This CDR3 spans 14 amino acids. The V and J ends lost 7 bases and 5 bases respectively, with 17 bases between them. CDR3 bases: TGTGCCAGCACTCTCGGAGGTGCCTTGGAGACCCAGTACTTC. Amino acid sequence: CASTLGGALETQYF.

The CDR3 DNA is TGTGCCAGCAGTCTAGGCAGCTGGTCGCGGGGGCCTACTATACCGATCACAGATACGCAGTATTTT. Translated, it gives CASSLGSWSRGPTIPITDTQYF. The chain links TRBV5-4 to TRBJ2-3; TRBD2 might be the D (7 bases). Trimming pared 5 bases from V and 2 bases from J, leaving 36 bases between. The germline CDR1 and CDR2 sequences are SGHNT and YYREEE (reference sequence). The CDR3 is made up of 22 amino acids.

This clonotype was seen more than once but under ten times. V usage is TRBV5-5 and J usage is TRBJ1-3; D gene ambiguous. V lost 4 bases to trimming and J lost 0 bases, with 14 bases between them. The V gene's germline CDR1 is SGHKS and CDR2 YYEKEE (reference sequence). This CDR3 is 16 amino acids long. The CDR3 spells CASSVIGKSSGNTIYF. The CDR3 nucleotides read TGTGCCAGCAGCGTCATAGGGAAGAGCTCTGGAAACACCATATATTTT.

This clonotype was observed a few times. The V gene is TRBV6-5, the J gene TRBJ1-5, with D tentatively TRBD1 (5 bases). Germline V CDR1 and CDR2: MNHEY, SVGAGI. Trimming pared 4 bases from V and 5 bases from J, leaving 12 bases between. CDR3 length: 14 amino acids. The CDR3 DNA reads as TGTGCCAGCAGTTGGGTCGGGGGAGATCAGCCCCAGCATTTT. Protein: CASSWVGGDQPQHF.

This clonotype was seen only a few times. The J gene is TRBJ1-5, the V gene TRBV20-1; D is possibly TRBD1 (5 bases). Trimming removed 3 bases from V and 9 bases from J, with 18 bases in between. This CDR3 is built from 14 residues. CDR1 and CDR2 (germline): DFQATT, SNEGSKA (reference sequence). CDR3 in DNA: TGCAGTGCTAGCAGGGCTTCCCAATCAAGGCCCCAGCATTTT. Translation gives CSASRASQSRPQHF.

This clonotype was counted a few times. The chain uses TRBV5-4 and TRBJ2-3, with TRBD2 identical over 11 bases. The CDR3 has 16 residues. Germline CDR1 reads SGHNT; CDR2 reads YYREEE (reference sequence). The V segment lost 2 bases and the J segment 3 bases; nucleotides outside the gene matches: 5. The CDR3 loop reads CASSLTTSGVTDTQYF. CDR3 sequence (DNA): TGTGCCAGCAGCTTAACGACTAGCGGGGTAACAGATACGCAGTATTTT.

This clonotype was observed a few times. CDR3 DNA sequence: TGTGCCAGCATCCCCTTAACGGGGTATTCCCCTAACACCGGGGAGCTGTTTTTT. Protein sequence: CASIPLTGYSPNTGELFF. V is TRBV27 and J is TRBJ2-2; a possible D gene is TRBD2 (5 bases). CDR1 is MNHEY, CDR2 SMNVEV, per germline (reference sequence). V was pared by 7 bases and J by 2 bases, with 23 bases between. The CDR3 extends over 18 amino acids.

V usage is TRBV29-1 and J usage is TRBJ2-2; D ambiguous. Trimming stripped 4 bases from V and 3 bases from J, with 6 bases between. Germline assignment: CDR1 SQVTM and CDR2 ANQGSEA. The CDR3 length is 12 residues. In nucleotides, the CDR3 is TGCAGCGTTGTTCGGTACACCGGGGAGCTGTTTTTT. This sequence encodes CSVVRYTGELFF.

The gene calls are TRBV20-1 and TRBJ2-1; TRBD2 matches 7 bases. The CDR3 length is 14 residues. In germline, CDR1 is DFQATT, CDR2 SNEGSKA (reference sequence). The J segment lost 9 bases and the V segment lost 0 bases, leaving 8 bases of the junction unmatched. The CDR3 loop reads CSARDRDYGGEQFF. The CDR3 region has the DNA TGCAGTGCTAGAGATCGGGACTACGGCGGTGAGCAGTTCTTC.

For the CDR3, the DNA is TGCAGCGTTGAGACGGAGGTCCAGGAGACCCAGTACTTC. Translation: CSVETEVQETQYF. The rearrangement links TRBV29-1 to TRBJ2-5, with TRBD2 as a possible D gene (5 bases). Looked up from germline, CDR1 is SQVTM and CDR2 is ANQGSEA. CDR3 size: 13 residues. V was clipped by 3 bases and J by 5 bases, with 13 bases between them.

This clonotype was seen a handful of times. The chain couples TRBV27 to TRBJ1-5; 8 nucleotides agree with TRBD1. In germline, CDR1 is MNHEY, CDR2 SMNVEV (reference sequence). With V trimmed by 3 bases and J by 3 bases, 4 bases remained unmatched. This CDR3 comprises 15 residues. CDR3 residues: CASSLKTGDNQPQHF. The CDR3 nucleotides read TGTGCCAGCAGTTTGAAGACAGGGGACAATCAGCCCCAGCATTTT.

The chain is built from TRBV28 and TRBJ2-7; 7 bases match TRBD2. The V and J ends lost 3 bases and 1 base, in that order; junction bases with no gene match: 6. This CDR3 has 15 amino acids. The V gene's germline CDR1 is MDHEN and CDR2 SYDVKM. The CDR3 bases are TGTGCCAGCAGTTTCGGACTAGACTCGTCCTACGAGCAGTACGTC. This encodes CASSFGLDSSYEQYV.

The rearrangement uses TRBV27 and TRBJ2-5, with TRBD2 matching over 12 bases. The CDR3 consists of 15 residues. The V gene's germline CDR1 is MNHEY and CDR2 SMNVEV (reference sequence). The ends lost 4 bases at V and 7 bases at J; junction bases unmatched: 7. This CDR3 is CASSSSGGARGTQYF. DNA of the CDR3: TGTGCCAGCAGTTCTAGCGGGGGGGCCAGGGGGACCCAGTACTTC.